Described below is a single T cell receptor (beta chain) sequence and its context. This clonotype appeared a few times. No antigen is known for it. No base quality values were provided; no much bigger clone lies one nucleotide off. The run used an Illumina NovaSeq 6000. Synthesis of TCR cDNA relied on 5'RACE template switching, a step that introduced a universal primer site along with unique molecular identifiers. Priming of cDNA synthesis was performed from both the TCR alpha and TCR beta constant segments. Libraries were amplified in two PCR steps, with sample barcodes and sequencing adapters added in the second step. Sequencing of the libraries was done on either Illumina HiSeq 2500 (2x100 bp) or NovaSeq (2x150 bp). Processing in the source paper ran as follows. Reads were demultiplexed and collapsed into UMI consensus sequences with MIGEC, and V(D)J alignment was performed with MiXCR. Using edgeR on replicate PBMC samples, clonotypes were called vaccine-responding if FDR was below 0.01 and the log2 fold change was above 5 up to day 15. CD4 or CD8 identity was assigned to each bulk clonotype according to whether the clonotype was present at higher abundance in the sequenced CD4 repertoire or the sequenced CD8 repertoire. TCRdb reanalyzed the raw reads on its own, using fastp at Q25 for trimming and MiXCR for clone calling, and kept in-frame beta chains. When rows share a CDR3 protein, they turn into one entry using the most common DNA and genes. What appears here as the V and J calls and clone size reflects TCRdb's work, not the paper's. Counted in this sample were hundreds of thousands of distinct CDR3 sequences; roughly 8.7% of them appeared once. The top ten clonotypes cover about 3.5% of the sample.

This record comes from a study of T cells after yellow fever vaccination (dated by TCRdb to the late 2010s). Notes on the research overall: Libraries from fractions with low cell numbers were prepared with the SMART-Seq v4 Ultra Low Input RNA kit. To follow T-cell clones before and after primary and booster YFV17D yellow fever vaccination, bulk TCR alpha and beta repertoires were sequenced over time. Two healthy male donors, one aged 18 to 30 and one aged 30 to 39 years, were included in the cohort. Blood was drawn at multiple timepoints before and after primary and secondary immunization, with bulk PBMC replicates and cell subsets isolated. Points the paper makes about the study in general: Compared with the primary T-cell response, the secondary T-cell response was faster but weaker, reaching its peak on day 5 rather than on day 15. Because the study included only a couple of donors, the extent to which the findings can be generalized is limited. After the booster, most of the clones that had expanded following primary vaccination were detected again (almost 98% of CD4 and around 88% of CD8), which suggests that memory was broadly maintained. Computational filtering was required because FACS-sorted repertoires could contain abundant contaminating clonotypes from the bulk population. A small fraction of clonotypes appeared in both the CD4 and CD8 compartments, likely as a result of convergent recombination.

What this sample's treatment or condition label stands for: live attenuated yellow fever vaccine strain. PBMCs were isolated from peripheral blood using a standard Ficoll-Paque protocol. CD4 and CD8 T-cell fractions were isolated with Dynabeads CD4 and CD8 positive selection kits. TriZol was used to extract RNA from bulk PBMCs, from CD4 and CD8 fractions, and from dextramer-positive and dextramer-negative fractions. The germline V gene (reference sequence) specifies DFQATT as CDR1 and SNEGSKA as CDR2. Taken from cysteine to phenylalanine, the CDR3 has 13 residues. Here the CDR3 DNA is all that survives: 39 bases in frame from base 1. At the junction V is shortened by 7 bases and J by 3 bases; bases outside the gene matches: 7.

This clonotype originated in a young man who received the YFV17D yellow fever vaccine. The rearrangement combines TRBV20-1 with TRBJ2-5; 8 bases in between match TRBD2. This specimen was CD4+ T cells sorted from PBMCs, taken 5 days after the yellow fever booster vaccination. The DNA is TGCAGTGTAACCATCGGGGGGGAAGAGACCCAGTACTTC. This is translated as CSVTIGGEETQYF.